This T cell receptor (beta chain) came from a study of cytotoxic CD8 clonotypes in ibrutinib-treated CLL. On this clone: The antigen remains unidentified.

The germline V gene has CDR1 MDHEN and CDR2 SYDVKM. V was clipped by 3 bases and J by 6 bases; unmatched bases: 19. CDR3 length equals 21 residues. Clones were read by immunoSEQ multiplex PCR, and TCRdb kept only the in-frame ones, dropping some. Seen here are more than 8,000 clones, over 60% observed once, and the top ten hold around a sixth. General study findings and limits: Sampling times (in sustained-remission versus progressing patients) were not the same.

This receptor was obtained from a human donor with chronic lymphocytic leukemia. The V and J genes are TRBV28 and TRBJ2-1; TRBD2 agrees at 14 bases. The sample consisted of PBMCs, taken before ibrutinib treatment. In DNA form, the CDR3 reads TGTGCCAGCAGTTTCCACCCCCAGACTAGCGGGAGGGCCAAAGGTACCAATGAGCAGTTCTTC. It yields the protein CASSFHPQTSGRAKGTNEQFF. The full variable domain, its missing parts supplied by reference TRBV28 and TRBJ2-1, is DVKVTQSSRYLVKRTGEKVFLECVQDMDHENMFWYRQDPGLGLRLIYFSYDVKMKEKGDIPEGYSVSREKKERFSLILESASTNQTSMYLCASSFHPQTSGRAKGTNEQFFGPGTRLTVL.